The 22 T cell receptor beta chains below all came from one sample that was sequenced in a study of T cells in Graves' hyperthyroidism and ophthalmopathy. Using RNA transcripts as the source, TCR beta CDR3 regions were amplified. HTBI primers drove first-round RT-PCR of the TCR CDR3. TCRdb analysed the multiplex PCR reads with MiXCR anew, one entry per CDR3 protein. The sample holds more than 300,000 distinct CDR3 sequences, approximately 13% seen once. Sequencing used blood. The receptors here all came from a woman in her 30s with Graves' hyperthyroidism.

Ten or more counts support this clonotype. The chain employs TRBV28 and TRBJ1-2, with D unclear. The CDR3 spans 16 residues. With 5 bases removed from V and 8 bases from J, the gap between germline ends came to 24 bases. Germline V gene data show CDR1 as MDHEN and CDR2 as SYDVKM. CDR3 sequence (DNA): TGTGCCAGCAGTCTTCCCTCACTCCTCCACGCTCGCGGCTACACCTTC. It is translated as CASSLPSLLHARGYTF.

This clonotype was recorded at least ten times. V usage is TRBV28 and J usage is TRBJ2-7; perhaps TRBD2 as D (6 bases). With 3 bases removed from V and 6 bases from J, the gap between germline ends came to 9 bases. The CDR3 loop spans 12 amino acids. Germline CDR1 and CDR2: MDHEN and SYDVKM. This chain's CDR3 is CASSFRGGEQYF. In DNA form, the CDR3 reads TGTGCCAGCAGTTTTAGGGGAGGCGAGCAGTACTTC.

Note on this clonotype: A read error may be the cause here, since a much bigger clone is one base away. This is likely a read error, given that the CDR3 carries no conserved phenylalanine or tryptophan at its end. The genes are TRBV28 and TRBJ2-1, with unresolved D. Per the germline V gene, CDR1 is MDHEN and CDR2 is SYDVKM. This CDR3 region has 16 residues. The V and J ends lost 2 bases and 1 base respectively, with 12 bases between them. CDR3 sequence (DNA): TGTGCCAGCAGTTTACGCTACTCCATTTCCTACAATGAGCAGTTCTCC. Protein: CASSLRYSISYNEQFS.

This clonotype has a count of ten or more. The chain couples TRBV7-9 to TRBJ1-2; D gene uncertain. This CDR3 spans 14 amino acids. Trimming stripped 1 base from V and 8 bases from J, with 14 bases between. CDR1 SEHNR and CDR2 FQNEAQ come from the germline V gene (reference sequence). The CDR3: CASSLGLREQGYTF. The DNA for the CDR3 is TGTGCCAGCAGCTTAGGTTTAAGGGAACAAGGCTACACCTTC. Together with reference TRBV7-9 and TRBJ1-2, the CDR3 gives the full variable domain: DTGVSQNPRHKITKRGQNVTFRCDPISEHNRLYWYRQTLGQGPEFLTYFQNEAQLEKSRLLSDRFSAERPKGSFSTLEIQRTEQGDSAMYLCASSLGLREQGYTFGSGTRLTVV.

There are a few counts of this clonotype. The V call is TRBV15, the J call TRBJ1-1; 7 bases are shared with TRBD1. The V segment lost 3 bases and the J segment 0 bases; nucleotides outside the gene matches: 7. The CDR3 totals 16 residues. Germline assignment: CDR1 LNHNV and CDR2 YYDKDF (reference sequence). The CDR3 protein is CATSRDRPLVNTEAFF. The CDR3 coding sequence is TGTGCCACCAGCAGGGACAGGCCTCTCGTGAACACTGAAGCTTTCTTT. Filled out from reference TRBV15 and TRBJ1-1, the complete variable domain reads DAMVIQNPRYQVTQFGKPVTLSCSQTLNHNVMYWYQQKSSQAPKLLFHYYDKDFNNEADTPDNFQSRRPNTSFCFLDIRSPGLGDTAMYLCATSRDRPLVNTEAFFGQGTRLTVV.

The chain has TRBV29-1 and TRBJ1-4, with D hard to call. This CDR3 has 13 amino acids. Germline V lookup: CDR1 SQVTM, CDR2 ANQGSEA. Trimming left V 7 bases short and J 3 bases short, with 12 bases between. CDR3 nucleotides: TGCAGCGCCGGGAAGGGTGCTAATGAAAAACTGTTTTTT. Translating it yields CSAGKGANEKLFF.

Ten or more counts support this clonotype. The chain carries TRBV27 and TRBJ1-3; D is undetermined. The V end was cut by 5 bases, the J end by 0 bases, with 11 bases between. Germline V lookup: CDR1 MNHEY, CDR2 SMNVEV (reference sequence). The CDR3 runs to 15 residues. The CDR3 DNA reads as TGTGCCAGCAGTCCTCGACTGGACTCTGGAAACACCATATATTTT. Protein: CASSPRLDSGNTIYF.

This clonotype was seen ten or more times. At one end the junction does not follow the germline gene, possibly because of a read error. V gene TRBV7-7 combines with J gene TRBJ2-3; TRBD2 aligns across 9 bases. This CDR3 contains 15 residues. Germline V gene lookup returns CDR1 SSHAT and CDR2 FNYEAQ (reference sequence). CDR3 residues: CASSLGLANTDTQYF. CDR3 DNA sequence: TGTGCTAGCAGCTTAGGACTAGCGAACACAGATACGCAGTATTTT. Complete variable domain (other parts from reference TRBV7-7 and TRBJ2-3): GAGVSQSPRYKVTKRGQDVTLRCDPISSHATLYWYQQALGQGPEFLTYFNYEAQPDKSGLPSDRFSAERPEGSISTLTIQRTEQRDSAMYRCASSLGLANTDTQYFGPGTRLTVL.

The V and J genes are TRBV19 and TRBJ1-1; D ambiguous. Trimming pared 0 bases from V and 5 bases from J, leaving 13 bases between. CDR1 LNHDA and CDR2 SQIVND come from the germline V gene (reference sequence). This CDR3 contains 15 residues. CDR3 nucleotide sequence: TGTGCCAGTAGTATAGATGGGGATATAGAGACTGAAGCTTTCTTT. It yields the protein CASSIDGDIETEAFF.

This clonotype was counted ten times or more. J is TRBJ2-5 and V is TRBV12-3 or TRBV12-4; D uncertain. V lost 0 bases and J lost 5, with 13 bases in between. The CDR3 is made up of 15 amino acids. For the CDR3, the DNA is TGTGCCAGCAGTTTAGCTAAGGCGTCCGCGGAGACCCAGTACTTC. This sequence encodes CASSLAKASAETQYF.

This clonotype was detected ten times or more. The rearrangement joins TRBV12-3 or TRBV12-4 to TRBJ1-1; D call uncertain. CDR3 size: 11 residues. Trimming removed 8 bases at V and 3 bases at J, with 7 bases between. CDR3 in amino acids: CASGGDTEAFF. The CDR3 DNA reads TGTGCCAGCGGTGGGGACACTGAAGCTTTCTTT.

This clonotype has a handful of counts. The chain has TRBV20-1 and TRBJ2-1, with TRBD2 identical over 8 bases. The germline V gene encodes CDR1 DFQATT and CDR2 SNEGSKA (reference sequence). V gave up 3 bases and J gave up 7 bases; unmatched junction bases: 8. CDR3 length equals 14 residues. The CDR3 bases are TGCAGTGCTAGCCGGGAGGGCCTAAGGAATGAGCAGTTCTTC. This sequence encodes CSASREGLRNEQFF.

This clonotype was recorded many times. V gene TRBV6-1 combines with J gene TRBJ2-5; maybe TRBD2 (5 bases). The CDR3 runs 15 residues. V was cut by 2 bases and J by 2 bases, with 12 bases left in between. Germline lookup yields CDR1 MNHNS and CDR2 SASEGT. CDR3 region: CASSEIRRTQETQYF. The CDR3 DNA is TGTGCCAGCAGTGAAATAAGGCGGACTCAAGAGACCCAGTACTTC.

This clonotype was seen ten or more times. The V and J genes are TRBV15 and TRBJ1-5; the match to TRBD1 covers 8 bases. V dropped 3 bases and J dropped 4; count of bases not matched to a gene: 8. There are 16 residues in the CDR3. Germline CDR1 and CDR2: LNHNV and YYDKDF (reference sequence). The CDR3 region is CATSSDQGARNQPQHF. In nucleotides, the CDR3 is TGTGCCACCAGCAGTGATCAGGGGGCGAGGAATCAGCCCCAGCATTTT. Variable domain in full (rest from reference TRBV15 and TRBJ1-5): DAMVIQNPRYQVTQFGKPVTLSCSQTLNHNVMYWYQQKSSQAPKLLFHYYDKDFNNEADTPDNFQSRRPNTSFCFLDIRSPGLGDTAMYLCATSSDQGARNQPQHFGDGTRLSIL.

The CDR3 region has the DNA TGTGCCAGCAGACCGAGGGCACGACGGGAGGGCCTATATGAGCAGTTCTTC. It codes for CASRPRARREGLYEQFF. The chain carries TRBV12-3 or TRBV12-4 and TRBJ2-1, with 8 bases identical to TRBD2. CDR3 length equals 17 residues. The V and J ends lost 6 bases and 8 bases, in that order; junction bases with no gene match: 18.

This clonotype was detected only a few times. The CDR3 protein is CASSQEQGVWYNEQFF. The DNA for the CDR3 is TGTGCCAGCTCCCAAGAACAGGGGGTTTGGTACAATGAGCAGTTCTTC. The gene calls are TRBV18 and TRBJ2-1, with 8 bases identical to TRBD1. There are 16 residues in the CDR3. Germline V gene sequence: CDR1 KGHSH, CDR2 LQKENI. Trimming at V came to 6 bases and at J to 4 bases, leaving 11 bases not matched to a gene.

The chain links TRBV7-2 to TRBJ2-3; 8 bases are a match to TRBD1. Germline V gene lookup returns CDR1 SGHTA and CDR2 FQGNSA. CDR3 length: 16 residues. J gave up 2 bases and V 4 bases, and 8 bases lay outside the gene matches. CDR3: CASSSKTGAYTDTQYF. Here the CDR3 DNA reads TGTGCCAGCAGCTCAAAGACAGGGGCCTACACAGATACGCAGTATTTT.

As to this clonotype: It may be a read error: a sequence one base away is much more abundant. The chain combines TRBV6-1 with TRBJ2-5, with TRBD2 identical over 7 bases. Germline V lookup: CDR1 MNHNS, CDR2 SASEGT. The CDR3 length is 12 residues. The V segment lost 2 bases and the J segment 14 bases; nucleotides outside the gene matches: 8. In DNA form, the CDR3 reads TGTGCCAGCAGTGAACGCTCTGGCGGGAGCTACTTC. Translation gives CASSERSGGSYF.

This clonotype was picked up many times. This chain joins TRBV2 and TRBJ2-7, with 10 bases matching TRBD2. The V segment lost 7 bases and the J segment 9 bases; nucleotides outside the gene matches: 9. Looked up from germline, CDR1 is SNHLY and CDR2 is FYNNEI. This CDR3 comprises 13 residues. CDR3 region: CASKPSGGPGQYF. In DNA form, the CDR3 reads TGTGCCAGCAAACCTAGCGGGGGACCCGGGCAGTACTTC.

This clonotype was seen at least ten times. V usage is TRBV6-1 and J usage is TRBJ2-2; perhaps TRBD2 as D (5 bases). Per germline, CDR1 MNHNS and CDR2 SASEGT. V lost 6 bases to trimming and J lost 4 bases, with 12 bases between them. This CDR3 is built from 14 residues. CDR3 protein: CASSREVGTGELFF. Here the CDR3 DNA reads TGTGCCAGCAGCCGGGAAGTGGGCACCGGGGAGCTGTTTTTT.

There are a few counts of this clonotype. This chain connects TRBV19 to TRBJ1-1, with D perhaps matching TRBD1 (5 bases). V lost 1 base and J 2 bases, leaving 8 bases between the germline ends. Germline-derived CDR1 and CDR2 are LNHDA and SQIVND (reference sequence). There are 14 residues in the CDR3. The chain's CDR3 is CASSIAGFNTEAFF. CDR3 in DNA: TGTGCCAGTAGTATAGCAGGGTTTAACACTGAAGCTTTCTTT.

This chain connects TRBV11-2 to TRBJ2-3, with a possible D match to TRBD1 (5 bases). The CDR3 spans 14 residues. Germline CDR1 SGHAT, CDR2 FQNNGV. The V gene lost 7 bases and the J gene lost 3 bases, with 14 bases spanning the gap. CDR3 region: CASTIREGTDTQYF. In DNA form, the CDR3 reads TGTGCCAGCACCATCAGGGAAGGGACAGATACGCAGTATTTT.